This T cell receptor (beta chain) was identified during a study of cytomegalovirus exposure and HLA in healthy donors. In regard to this clone: The antigen is undetermined.

The germline V gene has CDR1 LNHDA and CDR2 SQIVND (reference sequence). The CDR3 sequence is 17 residues long. V shed 4 bases and J 1 base; nucleotides not matched to a gene: 12. The PCR was carried out with 60 Vbeta primers and 13 Jbeta primers. Data came from immunoSEQ multiplex PCR; TCRdb stores just in-frame clones and leaves some out. This table holds about 140,000 clones, over 60% found once. Overall study findings and caveats: Researchers reported in a later analysis that a missense DCLRE1C variant was tied to TCR beta V- and J-gene trimming. Reported results showed that the classifier diagnosed cytomegalovirus status with high specificity and sensitivity. Prior analysis indicated that the majority of TCR beta V segments exhibited productivity approximately 90% or approximately 30% of the time.

The sample comprised PBMCs. This TCR came from a woman aged 55-70 years in good health and CMV-seronegative. The chain is built from TRBV19 and TRBJ1-1, with 7 bases aligning to TRBD1. The CDR3 is CASSTGDRSPGNTEAFF. CDR3 bases: TGTGCCAGTAGTACCGGGGACAGATCACCGGGGAACACTGAAGCTTTCTTT.